This T cell receptor (beta chain) was identified in a study of cytomegalovirus exposure and HLA in healthy donors. Separate from the 666-subject first cohort was the approximately 120-subject validation cohort, to which the donors belonged. Method: immunoSEQ multiplex PCR; TCRdb's copy keeps in-frame clones and lacks some. The sample yields about 170,000 clones, around nine tenths seen once. The study's findings and limits: According to a later analysis, TCR clusters from the first cohort tended to co-occur in the approximately 130 validation repertoires. The study found most TCR sequences rare, yet found some public TCRs in many donors. High sensitivity and specificity were reportedly achieved when the classifier diagnosed cytomegalovirus status.

With V trimmed by 7 bases and J by 4 bases, 10 bases remained unmatched. CDR1 and CDR2 from the germline V gene are LNHDA and SQIVND (reference sequence). There are 15 residues in the CDR3. Comment on this clone: Its specificity is unknown.

The origin of this receptor is a man younger than 30 in good health and CMV-seropositive. The sample was PBMCs. This sequence joins TRBV19 and TRBJ1-3; 7 bases fit TRBD1. CDR3 DNA sequence: TGTGCCAGTAACGTCAGAGGGGGCTACGGAAACACCATATATTTT. Amino acids: CASNVRGGYGNTIYF.